One and the same sample provided the 11 T cell receptor beta chains below, sequenced in a study of T cells in Graves' hyperthyroidism and ophthalmopathy. Amplification of TCR beta CDR3 regions was performed using RNA transcripts as template. The study used the HTBI primer set for a first-round RT-PCR of the TCR CDR3. TCRdb reprocessed the multiplex PCR reads via MiXCR and lists one record per CDR3 protein. The sample records 400,000 to 600,000 distinct CDR3 sequences, roughly a sixth being singletons. Sample: blood. The receptors derive from a woman in her twenties or thirties with Graves' ophthalmopathy.

This clonotype was detected ten times or more. The rearrangement uses TRBV18 and TRBJ2-3; D assignment may be TRBD1 or TRBD2 (5 bases each). Germline CDR1 is KGHSH and CDR2 is LQKENI. This CDR3 has 15 amino acids. Trimming stripped 3 bases from V and 5 bases from J, with 15 bases between. CDR3 loop: CASSPRDQRLDTQYF. The CDR3 DNA reads as TGTGCCAGCTCACCCCGGGACCAAAGACTAGATACGCAGTATTTT.

This clonotype occurred many times. This sequence joins TRBV28 and TRBJ2-5; 7 bases agree with TRBD1. Trimming cost V 2 bases and J 0 bases; bases outside gene matches: 6. This CDR3 region has 16 residues. The V gene's germline CDR1 is MDHEN and CDR2 SYDVKM. The CDR3 protein is CASSLIGTAYQETQYF. DNA for the CDR3: TGTGCCAGCAGTTTAATCGGGACAGCGTACCAAGAGACCCAGTACTTC.

This clonotype was seen repeatedly, ten times or more. The gene calls are TRBV12-5 and TRBJ2-5; weak D call: TRBD2 (5 bases). The CDR3 runs 14 residues. Trimming stripped 7 bases from V and 1 base from J, with 13 bases between. CDR1 and CDR2 (germline): LGHNT, FRNRAP. This chain's CDR3 is CASAGLALQETQYF. The CDR3 nucleotides read TGTGCTAGTGCCGGGTTAGCGCTCCAAGAGACCCAGTACTTC.

The chain uses TRBV28 and TRBJ1-5; unclear D gene. Germline V gives CDR1 MDHEN, CDR2 SYDVKM. The germline V and J ends were trimmed by 7 bases and 7 bases, with 17 bases remaining between them. CDR3 length: 14 residues. This CDR3 reads CASKVEVGNQPQHF. In DNA, the CDR3 is TGTGCCAGCAAAGTCGAGGTTGGGAACCAGCCCCAGCATTTT. The whole variable domain, remainder taken from reference TRBV28 and TRBJ1-5, is DVKVTQSSRYLVKRTGEKVFLECVQDMDHENMFWYRQDPGLGLRLIYFSYDVKMKEKGDIPEGYSVSREKKERFSLILESASTNQTSMYLCASKVEVGNQPQHFGDGTRLSIL.

This chain uses TRBV19 with TRBJ2-1; tentative D call: TRBD2 (5 bases). Germline V lookup: CDR1 LNHDA, CDR2 SQIVND (reference sequence). This CDR3 has 16 amino acids. V lost 1 base to trimming and J lost 4 bases, with 14 bases between them. The CDR3 reads CASSIGEYLTYNEQFF. The DNA for the CDR3 is TGTGCCAGTAGTATAGGGGAGTACCTAACTTACAATGAGCAGTTCTTC.

This chain connects TRBV7-9 to TRBJ2-1; D remains ambiguous. From germline, CDR1 is SEHNR and CDR2 FQNEAQ (reference sequence). The CDR3 has 14 residues. Trimming removed 0 bases from V and 7 bases from J, with 10 bases in between. CDR3 sequence: CASSLAHGLNEQFF. The CDR3 DNA follows: TGTGCCAGCAGCTTAGCCCACGGCCTTAATGAGCAGTTCTTC.

This clonotype was detected a few times. This chain uses TRBV7-9 with TRBJ2-5, with D possibly TRBD2 on 5 matching bases. The germline gives CDR1 SEHNR, CDR2 FQNEAQ (reference sequence). Trimming took 2 bases from V and 5 from J, leaving 21 bases between them. CDR3 size: 17 residues. DNA for the CDR3: TGTGCCAGCAGCTTATGGTGGGCGGGCGGCCGCCGGGAGACCCAGTACTTC. Translating gives CASSLWWAGGRRETQYF.

This clonotype was seen ten or more times. The chain couples TRBV11-2 to TRBJ1-2, with D perhaps matching TRBD1 (5 bases). The CDR3 has 12 residues. V was trimmed by 4 bases and J by 8 bases, leaving 11 bases between them. CDR1 is SGHAT, CDR2 FQNNGV, per germline. In DNA form, the CDR3 reads TGTGCCAGCAGCTCCCAGGGTCTCGGCTACACCTTC. Residues: CASSSQGLGYTF.

The sample holds many counts of this clonotype. The genes are TRBV13 and TRBJ2-7, with 7 positions matching TRBD1. The germline CDR1 and CDR2 sequences are PRHDT and FYEKMQ (reference sequence). V lost 5 bases to trimming and J lost 2 bases; unmatched junction nucleotides: 9. The CDR3 spans 15 residues. The CDR3 here is CASSTRDSLPYEQYF. The CDR3, as DNA: TGTGCCAGCAGCACCCGGGACAGCCTTCCCTACGAGCAGTACTTC.

Ten or more counts support this clonotype. The chain uses TRBV30 and TRBJ2-1; the D gene could be TRBD1 or TRBD2 (5 bases each). Germline V gene data show CDR1 as GTSNPN and CDR2 as SVGIG (reference sequence). This CDR3 contains 15 residues. The V gene lost 1 base and the J gene lost 0 bases, with 10 bases spanning the gap. The CDR3 DNA reads TGTGCCTGGAGTGCGGGGACCAGCTCCTACAATGAGCAGTTCTTC. Translated: CAWSAGTSSYNEQFF.

This clonotype was detected ten times or more. The V gene is TRBV7-2, the J gene TRBJ2-7; D may be TRBD1 (6 bases). V gave up 1 base and J gave up 2 bases, with 9 bases separating them. The CDR3 covers 14 residues. Germline V gene lookup returns CDR1 SGHTA and CDR2 FQGNSA. The CDR3 is CASSLGPGAYEQYF. CDR3 coding DNA: TGTGCCAGCAGCTTAGGCCCAGGGGCCTACGAGCAGTACTTC.